A single sample is the source of the 11 T cell receptor beta chains below, sequenced in a study of cytomegalovirus exposure and HLA in healthy donors. The PCR employed 60 Vbeta primers together with 13 Jbeta primers. This table comes from immunoSEQ multiplex PCR, and its TCRdb copy is limited to in-frame clones, with some not included. This repertoire includes 65,000 to 95,000 clones. Sequences were obtained from PBMCs. The receptors stem from a female donor in good health and CMV-seropositive.

The V and J genes are TRBV27 and TRBJ1-2; 9 bases match TRBD1. The germline V gene has CDR1 MNHEY and CDR2 SMNVEV (reference sequence). V dropped 5 bases and J dropped 7; count of bases not matched to a gene: 8. The CDR3 covers 14 residues. CDR3 bases: TGTGCCAGCAGTGTAGCCGGGACAGGGATTGGCTACACCTTC. It is translated as CASSVAGTGIGYTF.

The chain carries TRBV19 and TRBJ2-3, with no clear D. Germline CDR1 LNHDA, CDR2 SQIVND (reference sequence). Deletions cut 4 bases from V and 0 bases from J, with 2 bases between. The CDR3 spans 12 residues. CDR3 DNA sequence: TGTGCCAGTAGTACTAGCACAGATACGCAGTATTTT. It specifies CASSTSTDTQYF.

The V and J genes are TRBV19 and TRBJ1-1, with 9 positions matching TRBD1. Germline V lookup: CDR1 LNHDA, CDR2 SQIVND (reference sequence). Losses at the gene ends were 7 bases for V and 2 bases for J; bases not matched to a gene: 5. CDR3 length equals 14 residues. CDR3: CASTDRGINTEAFF. The CDR3, as DNA: TGTGCCAGTACGGACAGGGGAATAAACACTGAAGCTTTCTTT.

Comment on this clone: A junction end diverges from the germline sequence, so it may reflect a read error. This sequence joins TRBV5-4 and TRBJ1-3; 11 bases line up with TRBD1. The CDR3 covers 15 residues. Germline V gene lookup returns CDR1 SGHNT and CDR2 YYREEE (reference sequence). The CDR3 here is CASSLDRGPGNTIYF. The CDR3 coding sequence is TGTGCCAGCAGTTTGGACAGGGGGCCTGGAAACACCATATATTTT.

The chain recombines TRBV5-1 with TRBJ2-7; 8 bases are a match to TRBD1. The CDR3 contains 17 residues. Unmatched junction bases numbered 15, after V lost 4 bases and J lost 3 bases. Germline CDR1 SGHRS, CDR2 YFSETQ. The CDR3 spells CASSPGTGQVGYYEQYF. In DNA form, the CDR3 reads TGCGCCAGCAGCCCCGGGACAGGTCAAGTGGGGTACTACGAGCAGTACTTC.

This sequence joins TRBV19 and TRBJ1-1; D is perhaps TRBD1 (5 bases). Trimming cost V 5 bases and J 3 bases, with 19 bases left between them. The germline V gene encodes CDR1 LNHDA and CDR2 SQIVND (reference sequence). The CDR3 runs to 16 residues. CDR3 sequence: CASSSPSKTEHTEAFF. CDR3 DNA: TGTGCCAGTAGTTCCCCCTCCAAGACAGAGCACACTGAAGCTTTCTTT.

The V call is TRBV9, the J call TRBJ2-1, with 7 bases that match TRBD1. The CDR3 contains 16 residues. Losses at the gene ends were 0 bases for V and 3 bases for J; bases not matched to a gene: 6. Per germline, CDR1 SGDLS and CDR2 YYNGEE. The CDR3 sequence is CASSVVARGIYNEQFF. For the CDR3, the DNA is TGTGCCAGCAGCGTAGTCGCCAGGGGGATCTACAATGAGCAGTTCTTC.

The chain is built from TRBV14 and TRBJ1-3, with D unresolved. CDR3 length equals 16 residues. The V gene lost 1 base and the J gene lost 0 bases, with 10 bases spanning the gap. Germline values: CDR1 SGHDN, CDR2 FVKESK. Written as DNA, the CDR3 is TGTGCCAGCAGCCAAGGACTCCTGGCCTCTGGAAACACCATATATTTT. Amino acids: CASSQGLLASGNTIYF.

The gene calls are TRBV27 and TRBJ1-5; 10 bases agree with TRBD1. Germline CDR1 MNHEY, CDR2 SMNVEV (reference sequence). The CDR3 contains 13 residues. Unmatched junction bases numbered 8, after V lost 11 bases and J lost 7 bases. The CDR3 spells CACGTGEKQPQHF. The DNA for the CDR3 is TGTGCCTGCGGGACAGGGGAAAAACAGCCCCAGCATTTT.

The chain employs TRBV5-1 and TRBJ2-3; 7 bases map to TRBD1. Germline V gene data show CDR1 as SGHRS and CDR2 as YFSETQ. This CDR3 spans 15 amino acids. V was pared by 2 bases and J by 3 bases, with 6 bases of the junction left unmatched. In DNA form, the CDR3 reads TGCGCCAGCAGCTTACGGACAGGTTCGACAGATACGCAGTATTTT. Translation: CASSLRTGSTDTQYF.

The chain uses TRBV29-1 and TRBJ2-5, with TRBD2 matching over 11 bases. Germline V gene lookup returns CDR1 SQVTM and CDR2 ANQGSEA. The CDR3 sequence is 14 residues long. V lost 4 bases to trimming and J lost 7 bases; unmatched junction nucleotides: 8. The CDR3 coding sequence is TGCAGCGTTGTAGCGGGGGGGACCCGGGGGACCCAGTACTTC. Protein: CSVVAGGTRGTQYF. The whole variable domain, filled in from reference TRBV29-1 and TRBJ2-5, reads SAVISQKPSRDICQRGTSLTIQCQVDSQVTMMFWYRQQPGQSLTLIATANQGSEATYESGFVIDKFPISRPNLTFSTLTVSNMSPEDSSIYLCSVVAGGTRGTQYFGPGTRLLVL.